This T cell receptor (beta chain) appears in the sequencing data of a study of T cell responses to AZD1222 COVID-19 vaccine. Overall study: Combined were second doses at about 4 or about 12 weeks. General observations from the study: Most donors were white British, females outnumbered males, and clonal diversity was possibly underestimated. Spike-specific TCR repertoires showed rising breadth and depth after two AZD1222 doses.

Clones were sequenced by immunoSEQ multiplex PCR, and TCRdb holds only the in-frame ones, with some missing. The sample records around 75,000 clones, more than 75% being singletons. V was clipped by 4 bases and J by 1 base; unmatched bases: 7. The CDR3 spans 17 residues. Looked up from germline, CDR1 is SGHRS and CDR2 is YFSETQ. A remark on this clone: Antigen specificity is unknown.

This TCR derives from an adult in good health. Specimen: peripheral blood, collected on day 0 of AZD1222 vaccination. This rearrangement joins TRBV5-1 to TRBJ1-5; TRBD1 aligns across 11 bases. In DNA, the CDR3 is TGCGCCAGCAGCCTCGGGACAGGGGGTAGGAGCAATCAGCCCCAGCATTTT. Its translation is CASSLGTGGRSNQPQHF.